The sequence of this T cell receptor (beta chain) was determined in a study of cytomegalovirus exposure and HLA in healthy donors. Findings and limits, study-wide: Later analysis showed TCR association rates varying by HLA locus, highest for DRB1 and lowest for HLA-C.

Concerning this clone: Its antigen is as yet unknown.

The study ran its PCR with 60 Vbeta and 13 Jbeta primers. The table came from immunoSEQ multiplex PCR; TCRdb's copy has only in-frame clones and leaves some out. Seen here are 75,000 to 90,000 clones, just under 75% observed once, and the top ten hold roughly 4.2%. The CDR3 extends over 17 amino acids. Germline assignment: CDR1 KGHSH and CDR2 LQKENI. The ends were cut back, 3 bases at V and 4 bases at J, with 18 bases in the middle. The rearrangement links TRBV18 to TRBJ2-2, with D maybe TRBD1 (6 bases). Sequencing input: PBMCs. This clonotype was sampled from a man between 60 and 75 years old in good health and CMV-seronegative. CDR3 nucleotides: TGTGCCAGCTCACCTACGACAGGACCATCGGGCACCGGGGAGCTGTTTTTT. This codes for CASSPTTGPSGTGELFF.